A selection of T cell receptor beta chains follows, all from one sample in a study of radiotherapy plus CTLA-4 blockade in lung cancer. TCRdb's table, derived via immunoSEQ multiplex PCR, lists solely in-frame clones and lacks some. The top ten hold roughly 4.9% of the sample, which has about 98,000 clones, just over 85% seen once. Sequenced material: peripheral blood, taken from a patient treated with radiotherapy plus ipilimumab. The receptors here all came from a human donor with non-small cell lung cancer that progressed on radiotherapy plus ipilimumab. The CDR3 runs from the conserved cysteine through the conserved F or W. Fields, in order: D gene, J gene, clone size, CDR3 length, V gene, CDR3 protein, CDR3 DNA. D genes are given only for firm matches. Clone size, where shown, is once, few, many, or a class for clones that have expanded.

D: NA; J: TRBJ1-5; size: once; length: 15; V: TRBV19; CDR3: CASRAEGGINQPQHF; DNA: TGTGCCAGTAGGGCGGAGGGGGGCATTAATCAGCCCCAGCATTTT
D: NA; J: TRBJ1-3; size: few; length: 15; V: TRBV6-6; CDR3: CASSVTASSGNTIYF; DNA: TGTGCCAGCAGTGTGACTGCCAGCTCTGGAAACACCATATATTTT
D: NA; J: TRBJ2-7; size: few; length: 15; V: TRBV6-5; CDR3: CASSRSRVPSYEQYF; DNA: TGTGCCAGCAGCCGCTCCCGGGTCCCCTCCTACGAGCAGTACTTC
D: TRBD2; J: TRBJ2-2; size: NA; length: 13; V: TRBV2; CDR3: CASLAGGTGELFF; DNA: TGTGCCAGCCTAGCGGGAGGTACCGGGGAGCTGTTTTTT
D: NA; J: TRBJ2-7; size: NA; length: 14; V: TRBV9; CDR3: CASSVGLEGYEQYF; DNA: TGTGCCAGCAGCGTAGGTCTAGAGGGGTACGAGCAGTACTTC
D: TRBD1; J: TRBJ2-7; size: NA; length: 14; V: TRBV2; CDR3: CASSEALRGTGKHF; DNA: TGTGCCAGCAGTGAAGCGCTTCGAGGGACAGGGAAACACTTC
D: TRBD1; J: TRBJ2-3; size: NA; length: 14; V: TRBV5-4; CDR3: CAAGDRDSTDTQYF; DNA: TGTGCCGCGGGGGACAGGGACTCCACAGATACGCAGTATTTT
D: TRBD1; J: TRBJ2-5; size: NA; length: 15; V: TRBV5-4; CDR3: CASSRRQGVGETQYF; DNA: TGTGCCAGCAGCCGACGACAGGGGGTAGGGGAGACCCAGTACTTC
D: NA; J: TRBJ2-1; size: NA; length: 14; V: TRBV19; CDR3: CASSIATGGNEQFF; DNA: TGTGCCAGTAGTATAGCTACCGGGGGAAATGAGCAGTTCTTC
D: NA; J: TRBJ1-1; size: NA; length: 11; V: TRBV20-1; CDR3: CSASGPSEAFF; DNA: TGCAGTGCTAGCGGACCTTCTGAAGCTTTCTTT
D: TRBD1; J: TRBJ2-6; size: NA; length: 14; V: TRBV2; CDR3: CASIRGPGANVLTF; DNA: TGTGCCAGCATCAGGGGGCCTGGGGCCAACGTCCTGACTTTC
D: NA; J: TRBJ2-7; size: NA; length: 11; V: TRBV6-1; CDR3: CASSEHDEQYF; DNA: TGTGCCAGCAGTGAACACGACGAGCAGTACTTC
D: TRBD1; J: TRBJ2-1; size: NA; length: 13; V: TRBV19; CDR3: CASSTATGQKQFF; DNA: TGTGCCAGTAGTACGGCAACGGGACAGAAGCAGTTCTTC
D: TRBD2; J: TRBJ2-3; size: NA; length: 15; V: TRBV18; CDR3: CASSPPDLAGTTQYF; DNA: TGTGCCAGCTCACCACCGGACCTAGCGGGGACAACGCAGTATTTT
D: NA; J: TRBJ2-1; size: NA; length: 14; V: TRBV4-2; CDR3: CASSQDTRLGEQFF; DNA: TGTGCCAGCAGCCAAGATACCCGCCTCGGTGAGCAGTTCTTC
D: TRBD1; J: TRBJ2-5; size: NA; length: 12; V: TRBV29-1; CDR3: CSVVRTGETQYF; DNA: TGCAGCGTTGTCAGGACAGGGGAGACCCAGTACTTC
D: TRBD1; J: TRBJ2-2; size: once; length: 15; V: TRBV19; CDR3: CASSITGANTGELFF; DNA: TGTGCCAGTAGTATTACAGGGGCGAACACCGGGGAGCTGTTTTTT
D: NA; J: TRBJ2-7; size: NA; length: 13; V: TRBV7-3; CDR3: CASSLTGVGEQYF; DNA: TGTGCCAGCAGCCTAACTGGGGTCGGCGAGCAGTACTTC
D: TRBD1; J: TRBJ2-4; size: NA; length: 14; V: TRBV6-5; CDR3: CASRYRQGSDIQYF; DNA: TGTGCCAGCAGGTACCGACAGGGGAGCGACATTCAGTACTTC
D: NA; J: TRBJ1-1; size: NA; length: 14; V: TRBV6-1; CDR3: CASSEWIGGTEAFF; DNA: TGTGCCAGCAGTGAATGGATAGGAGGGACTGAAGCTTTCTTT
D: NA; J: TRBJ1-1; size: NA; length: 14; V: TRBV30; CDR3: CAWSNGGSNTEAFF; DNA: TGTGCCTGGTCAAACGGCGGGTCAAACACTGAAGCTTTCTTT
D: NA; J: TRBJ1-2; size: NA; length: 13; V: TRBV19; CDR3: CASSIPGNYGYTF; DNA: TGTGCCAGTAGTATCCCAGGGAACTATGGCTACACCTTC
D: NA; J: TRBJ1-4; size: NA; length: 14; V: TRBV5-5; CDR3: CASSLAAGNEKLFF; DNA: TGTGCCAGCAGCTTGGCGGCAGGGAATGAAAAACTGTTTTTT
D: NA; J: TRBJ1-5; size: NA; length: 14; V: TRBV19; CDR3: CASSIQGSGQPQHF; DNA: TGTGCCAGTAGTATACAGGGTTCAGGTCAGCCCCAGCATTTT
D: NA; J: TRBJ1-1; size: NA; length: 16; V: TRBV10-3; CDR3: CAISRSGRQGNTEAFF; DNA: TGTGCCATCAGTCGCAGCGGGCGCCAGGGAAACACTGAAGCTTTCTTT
D: NA; J: TRBJ2-4; size: NA; length: 17; V: TRBV4-2; CDR3: CASSQGDSASGGNIQYF; DNA: TGTGCCAGCAGCCAAGGAGATAGCGCCTCGGGCGGGAACATTCAGTACTTC
D: NA; J: TRBJ2-2; size: NA; length: 14; V: TRBV6-1; CDR3: CATRAVGNTGELFF; DNA: TGTGCCACCCGGGCGGTCGGGAACACCGGGGAGCTGTTTTTT
D: TRBD2; J: TRBJ2-3; size: NA; length: 13; V: TRBV19; CDR3: CASSASSGNTQYF; DNA: TGTGCCAGTAGTGCGTCTAGCGGAAATACGCAGTATTTT
D: TRBD1; J: TRBJ2-1; size: NA; length: 17; V: TRBV18; CDR3: CASSPPSWDRGGNEQFF; DNA: TGTGCCAGCTCACCACCCAGTTGGGACAGGGGCGGGAATGAGCAGTTCTTC
D: TRBD2; J: TRBJ2-3; size: NA; length: 19; V: TRBV7-9; CDR3: CASSPPGLAGGPGGDTQYF; DNA: TGTGCCAGCAGCCCCCCGGGACTAGCGGGAGGGCCAGGCGGTGATACGCAGTATTTT
D: TRBD1; J: TRBJ2-1; size: NA; length: 11; V: TRBV6-5; CDR3: CASSQDRVQFF; DNA: TGTGCCAGCAGCCAAGACAGGGTTCAGTTCTTC
D: TRBD1; J: TRBJ2-7; size: NA; length: 13; V: TRBV30; CDR3: CAWLGQSSYEQYF; DNA: TGTGCCTGGTTGGGACAGTCCTCCTACGAGCAGTACTTC
D: NA; J: TRBJ2-1; size: NA; length: 13; V: TRBV2; CDR3: CASSKTIIDEQFF; DNA: TGTGCCAGCAGTAAGACTATTATCGATGAGCAGTTCTTC
D: NA; J: TRBJ2-2; size: once; length: 11; V: TRBV2; CDR3: CASKVAGELFF; DNA: TGTGCCAGCAAGGTAGCCGGGGAGCTGTTTTTT
D: TRBD1; J: TRBJ1-1; size: NA; length: 14; V: TRBV5-1; CDR3: CASSSRDRGTEAFF; DNA: TGCGCCAGCAGCTCCCGGGACAGGGGGACTGAAGCTTTCTTT
D: NA; J: TRBJ2-7; size: NA; length: 11; V: TRBV7-2; CDR3: CASSITYEQYF; DNA: TGTGCCAGCAGCATTACCTACGAGCAGTACTTC
D: TRBD1; J: TRBJ1-1; size: NA; length: 14; V: TRBV5-1; CDR3: CASSLVGGATEAFF; DNA: TGCGCCAGCAGCTTGGTAGGGGGCGCGACTGAAGCTTTCTTT
D: TRBD1; J: TRBJ2-3; size: NA; length: 15; V: TRBV27; CDR3: CASISARGRTDTQYF; DNA: TGTGCCAGCATCTCAGCCAGGGGGCGAACAGATACGCAGTATTTT
D: NA; J: TRBJ2-5; size: NA; length: 13; V: TRBV7-3; CDR3: CASSLAGGETQYF; DNA: TGTGCCAGCAGCTTAGCCGGGGGTGAGACCCAGTACTTC
D: NA; J: TRBJ1-3; size: NA; length: 16; V: TRBV10-2; CDR3: CASTPGQGISGNTIYF; DNA: TGCGCCAGCACCCCGGGACAAGGTATCTCTGGAAACACCATATATTTT
D: NA; J: TRBJ2-1; size: NA; length: 17; V: TRBV4-2; CDR3: CASSQDSLDFSYNEQFF; DNA: TGTGCCAGCAGCCAAGACTCCCTGGATTTCTCCTACAATGAGCAGTTCTTC
D: NA; J: TRBJ2-7; size: NA; length: 19; V: TRBV5-1; CDR3: CASRSSIQGGGTGIYEQYF; DNA: TGCGCCAGCAGGTCTTCCATCCAAGGGGGAGGGACAGGTATCTACGAGCAGTACTTC
D: NA; J: TRBJ2-4; size: NA; length: 14; V: TRBV7-9; CDR3: CASSLQGAKNIQYF; DNA: TGTGCCAGCAGCTTACAGGGTGCCAAAAACATTCAGTACTTC
D: TRBD1; J: TRBJ2-7; size: NA; length: 17; V: TRBV11-2; CDR3: CASSLAADRDRRYEQYF; DNA: TGTGCCAGCAGCTTAGCCGCGGATCGGGACAGGCGTTACGAGCAGTACTTC
D: NA; J: TRBJ2-5; size: NA; length: 14; V: TRBV2; CDR3: CASRERSSGETQYF; DNA: TGTGCCAGCAGGGAAAGAAGCTCTGGAGAGACCCAGTACTTC
D: TRBD1; J: TRBJ1-2; size: NA; length: 11; V: TRBV20-1; CDR3: CSAWDRDGYTF; DNA: TGCAGTGCTTGGGACAGGGATGGCTACACCTTC
D: NA; J: TRBJ1-5; size: once; length: 13; V: TRBV27; CDR3: CASSWGADQPQHF; DNA: TGTGCCAGCAGTTGGGGGGCGGATCAGCCCCAGCATTTT
D: NA; J: TRBJ2-7; size: once; length: 12; V: TRBV5-6; CDR3: CASSSGAYEQYF; DNA: TGTGCCAGCAGCTCGGGGGCCTACGAGCAGTACTTC